This T cell receptor beta chain was captured by sequencing in a study of blood T cell repertoires in COVID-19. TCRdb keeps only in-frame clones here, not all; method: immunoSEQ multiplex PCR. Here the sample spans a few hundred thousand clones, around nine tenths being singletons. V lost 4 bases and J lost 6; bases outside the gene matches: 7. Germline-derived CDR1 and CDR2 are MGHRA and YSYEKL. The CDR3 loop spans 16 amino acids. Sequenced input: peripheral blood. This TCR was recovered from a woman aged 25 to 39 with COVID-19, enrolled during active disease. The chain is built from TRBV4-1 and TRBJ2-2, with 11 bases matching TRBD2. As DNA, the CDR3 is TGCGCCAGCAGCCGCGGACTAGCGGGCGCGGCCGGGGAGCTGTTTTTT. It specifies CASSRGLAGAAGELFF.